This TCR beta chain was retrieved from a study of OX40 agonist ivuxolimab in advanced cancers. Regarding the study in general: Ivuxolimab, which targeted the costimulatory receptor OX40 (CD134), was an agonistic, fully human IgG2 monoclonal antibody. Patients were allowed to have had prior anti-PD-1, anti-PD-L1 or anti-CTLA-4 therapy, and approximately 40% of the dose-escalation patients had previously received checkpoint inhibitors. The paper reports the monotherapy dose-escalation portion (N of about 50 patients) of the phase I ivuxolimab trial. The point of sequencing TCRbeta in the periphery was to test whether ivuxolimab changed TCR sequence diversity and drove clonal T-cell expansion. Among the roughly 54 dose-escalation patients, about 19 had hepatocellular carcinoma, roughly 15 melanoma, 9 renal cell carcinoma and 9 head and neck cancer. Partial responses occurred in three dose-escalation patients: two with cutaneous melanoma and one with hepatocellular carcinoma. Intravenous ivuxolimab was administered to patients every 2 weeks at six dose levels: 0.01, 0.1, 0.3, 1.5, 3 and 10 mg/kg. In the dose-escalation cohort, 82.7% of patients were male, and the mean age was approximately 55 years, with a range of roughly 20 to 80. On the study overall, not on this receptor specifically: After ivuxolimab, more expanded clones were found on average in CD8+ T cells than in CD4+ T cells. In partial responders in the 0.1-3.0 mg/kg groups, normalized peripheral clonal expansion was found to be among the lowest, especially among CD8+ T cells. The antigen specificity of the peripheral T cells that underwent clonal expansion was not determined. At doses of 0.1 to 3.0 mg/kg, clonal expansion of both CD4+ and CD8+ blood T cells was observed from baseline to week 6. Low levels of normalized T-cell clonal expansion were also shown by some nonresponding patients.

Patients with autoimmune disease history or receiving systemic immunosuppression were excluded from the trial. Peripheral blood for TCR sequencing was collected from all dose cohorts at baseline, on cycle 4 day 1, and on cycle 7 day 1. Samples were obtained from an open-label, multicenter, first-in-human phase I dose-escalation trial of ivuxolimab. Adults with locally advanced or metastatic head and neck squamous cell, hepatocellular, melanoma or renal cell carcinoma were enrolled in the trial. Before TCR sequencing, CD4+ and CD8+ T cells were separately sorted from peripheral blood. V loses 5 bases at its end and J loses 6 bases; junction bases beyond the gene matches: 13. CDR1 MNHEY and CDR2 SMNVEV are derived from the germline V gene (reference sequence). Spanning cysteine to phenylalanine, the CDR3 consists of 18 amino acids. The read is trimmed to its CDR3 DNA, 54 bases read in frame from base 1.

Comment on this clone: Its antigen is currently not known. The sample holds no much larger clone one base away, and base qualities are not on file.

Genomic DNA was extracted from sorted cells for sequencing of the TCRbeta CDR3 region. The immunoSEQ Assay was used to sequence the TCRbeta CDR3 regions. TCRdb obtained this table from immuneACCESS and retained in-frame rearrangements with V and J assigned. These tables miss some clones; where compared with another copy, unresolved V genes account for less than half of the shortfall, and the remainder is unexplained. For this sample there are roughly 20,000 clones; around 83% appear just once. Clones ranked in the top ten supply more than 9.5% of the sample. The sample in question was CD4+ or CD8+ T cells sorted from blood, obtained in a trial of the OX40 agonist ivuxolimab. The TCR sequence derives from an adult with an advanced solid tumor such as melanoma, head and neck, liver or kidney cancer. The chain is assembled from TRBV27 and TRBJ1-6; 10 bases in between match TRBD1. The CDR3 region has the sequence CASSLIGGQGWSNSPLHF. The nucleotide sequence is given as TGTGCCAGCAGTCTAATAGGGGGACAGGGGTGGAGTAATTCACCCCTCCACTTT.